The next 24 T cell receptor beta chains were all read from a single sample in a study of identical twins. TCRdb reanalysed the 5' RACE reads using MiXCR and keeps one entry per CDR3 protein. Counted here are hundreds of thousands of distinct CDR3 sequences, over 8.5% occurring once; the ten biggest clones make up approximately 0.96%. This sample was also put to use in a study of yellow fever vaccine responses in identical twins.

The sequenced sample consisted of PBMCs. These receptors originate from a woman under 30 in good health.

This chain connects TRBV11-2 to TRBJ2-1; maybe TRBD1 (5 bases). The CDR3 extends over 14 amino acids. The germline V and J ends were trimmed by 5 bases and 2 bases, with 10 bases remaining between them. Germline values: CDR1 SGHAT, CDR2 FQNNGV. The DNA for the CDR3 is TGTGCCAGCAGCCCAGGGAATCCCTACAATGAGCAGTTCTTC. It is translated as CASSPGNPYNEQFF.

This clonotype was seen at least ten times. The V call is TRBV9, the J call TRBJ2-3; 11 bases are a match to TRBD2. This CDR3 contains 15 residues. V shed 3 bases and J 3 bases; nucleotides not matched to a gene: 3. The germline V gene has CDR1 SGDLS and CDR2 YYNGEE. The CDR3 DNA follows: TGTGCCAGCAGCGGTAGCGGGGGGGTTACAGATACGCAGTATTTT. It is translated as CASSGSGGVTDTQYF.

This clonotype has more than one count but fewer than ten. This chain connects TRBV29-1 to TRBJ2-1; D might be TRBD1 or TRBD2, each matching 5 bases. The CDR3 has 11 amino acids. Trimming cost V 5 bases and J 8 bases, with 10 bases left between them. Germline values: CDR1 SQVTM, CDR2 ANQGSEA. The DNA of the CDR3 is TGCAGCGTTTCTCTGGGACATGAGCAGTTCTTC. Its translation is CSVSLGHEQFF.

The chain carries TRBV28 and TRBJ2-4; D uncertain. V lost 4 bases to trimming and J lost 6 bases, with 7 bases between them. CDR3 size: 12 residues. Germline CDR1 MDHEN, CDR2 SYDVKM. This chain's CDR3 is CASSSNRNIQYF. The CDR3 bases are TGTGCCAGCAGTTCGAACAGAAACATTCAGTACTTC. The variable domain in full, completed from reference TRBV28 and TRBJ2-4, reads DVKVTQSSRYLVKRTGEKVFLECVQDMDHENMFWYRQDPGLGLRLIYFSYDVKMKEKGDIPEGYSVSREKKERFSLILESASTNQTSMYLCASSSNRNIQYFGAGTRLSVL.

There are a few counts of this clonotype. In DNA form, the CDR3 reads TGTGCCAGCAGCTTGGTTCGGGGGAACACAGATACGCAGTATTTT. Translated: CASSLVRGNTDTQYF. This sequence joins TRBV7-9 and TRBJ2-3; D is possibly TRBD2 (6 bases). CDR1 is SEHNR, CDR2 FQNEAQ, per germline (reference sequence). V lost 3 bases, J lost 2 bases, and 12 bases lay in between. The CDR3 totals 15 residues.

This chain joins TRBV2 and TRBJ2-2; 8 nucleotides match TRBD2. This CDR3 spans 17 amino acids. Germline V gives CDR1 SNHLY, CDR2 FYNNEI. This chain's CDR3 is CTISTYVTSENTGELFF. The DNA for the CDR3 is TGTACCATCAGTACCTACGTGACTAGCGAAAACACCGGGGAGCTGTTTTTT.

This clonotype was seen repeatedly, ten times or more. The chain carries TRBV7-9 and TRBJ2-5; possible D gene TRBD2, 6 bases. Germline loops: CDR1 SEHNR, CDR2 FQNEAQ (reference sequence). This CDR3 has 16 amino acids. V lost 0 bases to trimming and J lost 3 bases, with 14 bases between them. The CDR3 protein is CASSLAAGTGEETQYF. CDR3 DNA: TGTGCCAGCAGCTTAGCCGCCGGGACGGGGGAAGAGACCCAGTACTTC.

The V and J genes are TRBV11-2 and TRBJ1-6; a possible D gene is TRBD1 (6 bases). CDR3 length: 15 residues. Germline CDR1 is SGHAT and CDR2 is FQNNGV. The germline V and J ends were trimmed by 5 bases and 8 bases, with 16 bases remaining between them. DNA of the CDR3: TGTGCCAGCAGCCCTGGGGGCGTAGGGGATTCACCCCTCCACTTT. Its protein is CASSPGGVGDSPLHF.

CDR3 sequence: CASSMRTDPVYEQYF. The CDR3 DNA sequence: TGTGCCAGTAGTATGCGGACAGACCCAGTCTACGAGCAGTACTTC. The chain carries TRBV19 and TRBJ2-7; D perhaps matches TRBD1 (6 bases). Germline V lookup: CDR1 LNHDA, CDR2 SQIVND (reference sequence). V was shortened by 3 bases and J by 3 bases, with 15 bases between the two germline ends. The CDR3 loop spans 15 amino acids.

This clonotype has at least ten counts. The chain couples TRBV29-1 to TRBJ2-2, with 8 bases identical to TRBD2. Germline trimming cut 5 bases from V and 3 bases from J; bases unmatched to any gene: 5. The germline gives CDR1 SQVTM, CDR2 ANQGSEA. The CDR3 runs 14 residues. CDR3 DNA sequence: TGCAGCGTTACTCCAGCGGGAGACACCGGGGAGCTGTTTTTT. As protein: CSVTPAGDTGELFF.

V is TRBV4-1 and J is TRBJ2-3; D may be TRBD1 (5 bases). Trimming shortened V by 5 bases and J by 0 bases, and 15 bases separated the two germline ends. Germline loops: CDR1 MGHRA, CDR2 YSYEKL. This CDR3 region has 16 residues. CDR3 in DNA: TGCGCCAGCAGCTCCAGGGAAGTGACTAGCACAGATACGCAGTATTTT. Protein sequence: CASSSREVTSTDTQYF.

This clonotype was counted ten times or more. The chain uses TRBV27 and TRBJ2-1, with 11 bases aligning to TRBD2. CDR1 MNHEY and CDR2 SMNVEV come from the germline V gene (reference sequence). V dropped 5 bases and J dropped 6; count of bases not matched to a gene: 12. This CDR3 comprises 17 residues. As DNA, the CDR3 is TGTGCCAGCAGTCCCATTCTCACTAGCGGGGGTGGCAATGAGCAGTTCTTC. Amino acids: CASSPILTSGGGNEQFF.

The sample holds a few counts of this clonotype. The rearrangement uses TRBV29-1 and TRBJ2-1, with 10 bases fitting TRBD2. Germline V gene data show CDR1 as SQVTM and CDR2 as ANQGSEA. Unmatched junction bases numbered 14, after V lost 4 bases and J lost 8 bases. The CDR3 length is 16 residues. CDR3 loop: CSVAGGLAGEFDEQFF. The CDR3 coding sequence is TGCAGCGTTGCTGGGGGGCTAGCGGGAGAATTTGATGAGCAGTTCTTC.

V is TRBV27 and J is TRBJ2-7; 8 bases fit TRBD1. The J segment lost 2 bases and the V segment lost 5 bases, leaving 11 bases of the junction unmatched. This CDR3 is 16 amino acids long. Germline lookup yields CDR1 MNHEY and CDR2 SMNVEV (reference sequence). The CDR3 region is CASSRSFGQGPYEQYF. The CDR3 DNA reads TGTGCCAGCAGTCGGTCGTTTGGACAGGGCCCCTACGAGCAGTACTTC.

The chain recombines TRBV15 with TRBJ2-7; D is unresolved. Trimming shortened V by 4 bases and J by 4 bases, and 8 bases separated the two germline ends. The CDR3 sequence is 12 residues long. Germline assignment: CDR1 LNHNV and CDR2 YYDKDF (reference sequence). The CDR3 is CATSKSGYEQYF. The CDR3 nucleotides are TGTGCCACCAGCAAATCGGGTTACGAGCAGTACTTC.

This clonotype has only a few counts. CDR3: CASSLGGRYNEQFF. The DNA for the CDR3 is TGTGCCAGCAGCTTAGGAGGGAGATACAATGAGCAGTTCTTC. The chain recombines TRBV7-8 with TRBJ2-1; tentatively, D is TRBD2 (5 bases). The CDR3 sequence is 14 residues long. The V gene lost 1 base and the J gene lost 4 bases, with 8 bases spanning the gap. The germline gives CDR1 SGHVS, CDR2 FQNEAQ.

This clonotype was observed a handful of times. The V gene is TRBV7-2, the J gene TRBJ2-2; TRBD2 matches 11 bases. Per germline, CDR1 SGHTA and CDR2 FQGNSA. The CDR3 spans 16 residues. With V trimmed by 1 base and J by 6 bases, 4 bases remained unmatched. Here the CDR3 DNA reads TGTGCCAGCAGCTTAGAACTAGCGGGAGTTTCCGGGGAGCTGTTTTTT. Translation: CASSLELAGVSGELFF.

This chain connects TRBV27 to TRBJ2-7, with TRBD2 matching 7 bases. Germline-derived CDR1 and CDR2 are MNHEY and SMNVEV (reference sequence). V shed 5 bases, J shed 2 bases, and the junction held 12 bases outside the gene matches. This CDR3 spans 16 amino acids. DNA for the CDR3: TGTGCCAGCAGTGCACTACTACCCGGGAGGACCTACGAGCAGTACTTC. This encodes CASSALLPGRTYEQYF.

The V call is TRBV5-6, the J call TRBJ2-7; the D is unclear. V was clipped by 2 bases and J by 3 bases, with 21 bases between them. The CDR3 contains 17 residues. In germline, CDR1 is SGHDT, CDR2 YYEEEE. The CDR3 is CASSLPWTGFLNYEQYF. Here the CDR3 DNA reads TGTGCCAGCAGCTTACCCTGGACCGGATTTCTCAACTACGAGCAGTACTTC.

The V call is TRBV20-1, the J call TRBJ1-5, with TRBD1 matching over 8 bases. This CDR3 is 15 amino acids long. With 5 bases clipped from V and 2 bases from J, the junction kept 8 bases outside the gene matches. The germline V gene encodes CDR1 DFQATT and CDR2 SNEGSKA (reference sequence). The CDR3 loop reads CSAGGQDSGNQPQHF. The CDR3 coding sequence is TGCAGTGCTGGGGGACAGGATAGCGGCAATCAGCCCCAGCATTTT.

The chain's CDR3 is CASSYTGGIAKNIQYF. In DNA form, the CDR3 reads TGTGCCAGCAGTTACACGGGCGGGATAGCCAAAAACATTCAGTACTTC. The gene calls are TRBV6-2 or TRBV6-3 and TRBJ2-4, with D perhaps matching TRBD2 (6 bases). With 2 bases removed from V and 0 bases from J, the gap between germline ends came to 11 bases. CDR1 and CDR2 from the germline V gene are MNHEY and SVGEGT. The CDR3 is made up of 16 amino acids.

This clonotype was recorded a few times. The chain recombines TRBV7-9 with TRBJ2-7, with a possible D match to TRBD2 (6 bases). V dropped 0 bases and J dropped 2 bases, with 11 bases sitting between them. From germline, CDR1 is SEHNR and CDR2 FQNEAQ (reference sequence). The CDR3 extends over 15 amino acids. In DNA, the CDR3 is TGTGCCAGCAGCTTAGCAGGGGAGGATCCCTACGAGCAGTACTTC. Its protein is CASSLAGEDPYEQYF.

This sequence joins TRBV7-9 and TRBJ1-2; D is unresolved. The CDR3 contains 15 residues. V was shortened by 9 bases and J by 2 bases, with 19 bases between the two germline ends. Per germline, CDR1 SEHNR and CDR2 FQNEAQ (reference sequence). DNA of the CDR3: TGTGCCAGTCACACTCTGGAGGGATTCAACTATGGCTACACCTTC. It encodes CASHTLEGFNYGYTF.

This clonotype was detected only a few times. This CDR3 reads CASSSRGTGATGELFF. Written as DNA, the CDR3 is TGTGCCAGCAGCTCACGAGGGACAGGGGCCACCGGGGAGCTGTTTTTT. This sequence joins TRBV7-2 and TRBJ2-2; 10 nucleotides match TRBD1. V shed 4 bases, J shed 4 bases, and the junction held 6 bases outside the gene matches. This CDR3 has 16 residues. Germline CDR1 is SGHTA and CDR2 is FQGNSA.